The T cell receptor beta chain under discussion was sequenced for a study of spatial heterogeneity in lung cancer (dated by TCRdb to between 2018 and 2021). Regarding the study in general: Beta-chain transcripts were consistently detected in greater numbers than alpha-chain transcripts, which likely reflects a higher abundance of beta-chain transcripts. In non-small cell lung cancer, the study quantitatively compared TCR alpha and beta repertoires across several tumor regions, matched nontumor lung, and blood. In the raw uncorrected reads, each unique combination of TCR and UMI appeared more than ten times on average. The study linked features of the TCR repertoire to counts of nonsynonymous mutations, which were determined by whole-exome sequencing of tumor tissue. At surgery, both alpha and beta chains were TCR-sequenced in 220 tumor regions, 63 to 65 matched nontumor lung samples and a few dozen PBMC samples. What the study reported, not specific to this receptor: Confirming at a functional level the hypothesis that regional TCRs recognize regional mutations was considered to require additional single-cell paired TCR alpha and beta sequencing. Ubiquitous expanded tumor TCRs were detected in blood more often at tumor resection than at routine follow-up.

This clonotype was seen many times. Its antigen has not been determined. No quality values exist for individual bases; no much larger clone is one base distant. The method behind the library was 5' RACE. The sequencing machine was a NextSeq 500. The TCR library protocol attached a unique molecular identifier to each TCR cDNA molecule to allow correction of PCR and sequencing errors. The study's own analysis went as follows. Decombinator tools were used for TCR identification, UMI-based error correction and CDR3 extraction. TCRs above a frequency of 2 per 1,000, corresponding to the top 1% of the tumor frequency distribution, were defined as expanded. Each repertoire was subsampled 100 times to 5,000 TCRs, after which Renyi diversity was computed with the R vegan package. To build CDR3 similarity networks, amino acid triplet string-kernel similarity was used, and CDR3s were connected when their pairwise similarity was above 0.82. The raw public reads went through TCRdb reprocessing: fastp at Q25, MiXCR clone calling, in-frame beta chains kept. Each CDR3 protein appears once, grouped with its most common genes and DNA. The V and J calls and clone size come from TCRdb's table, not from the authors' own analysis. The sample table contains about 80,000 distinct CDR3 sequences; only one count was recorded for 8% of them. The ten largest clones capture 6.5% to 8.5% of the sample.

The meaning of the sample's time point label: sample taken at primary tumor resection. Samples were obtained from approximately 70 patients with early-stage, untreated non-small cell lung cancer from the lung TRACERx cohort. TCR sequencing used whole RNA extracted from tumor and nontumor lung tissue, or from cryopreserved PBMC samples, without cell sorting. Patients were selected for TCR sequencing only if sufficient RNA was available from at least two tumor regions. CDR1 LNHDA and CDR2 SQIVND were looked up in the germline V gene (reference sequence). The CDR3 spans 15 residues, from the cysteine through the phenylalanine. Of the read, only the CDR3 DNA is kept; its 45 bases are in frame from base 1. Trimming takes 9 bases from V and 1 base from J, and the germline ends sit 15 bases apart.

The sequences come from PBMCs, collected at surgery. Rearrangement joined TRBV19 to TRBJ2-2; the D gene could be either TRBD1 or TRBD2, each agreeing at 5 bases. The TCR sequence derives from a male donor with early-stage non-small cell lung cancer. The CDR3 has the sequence CASSRDGLNTGELFF. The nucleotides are TGTGCCAGCAGCCGGGACGGACTGAACACCGGGGAGCTGTTTTTT.